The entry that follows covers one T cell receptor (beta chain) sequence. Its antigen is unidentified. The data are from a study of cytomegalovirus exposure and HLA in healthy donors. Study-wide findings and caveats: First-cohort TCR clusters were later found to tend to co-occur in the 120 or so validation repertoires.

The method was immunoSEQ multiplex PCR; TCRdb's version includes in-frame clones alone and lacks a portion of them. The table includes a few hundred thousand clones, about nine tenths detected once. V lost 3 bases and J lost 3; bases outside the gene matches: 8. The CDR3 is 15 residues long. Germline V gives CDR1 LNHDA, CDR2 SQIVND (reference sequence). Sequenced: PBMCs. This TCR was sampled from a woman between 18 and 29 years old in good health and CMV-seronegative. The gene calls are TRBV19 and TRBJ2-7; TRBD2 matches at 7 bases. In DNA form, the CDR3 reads TGTGCCAGTAGTATTCAGCGGGGCCCGGGCTACGAGCAGTACTTC. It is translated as CASSIQRGPGYEQYF.